The clone carrying this TCR beta chain was counted between two and nine times. What it binds is not known. One end of the junction does not line up with germline, which may come from a read error. This entry belongs to a study of post-analysis software for immune sequencing data. Notes on the study in general: Patients had higher frequencies than controls of about 5 TRBV segments, including TRBV5-6, TRBV5-1 and TRBV20-1.

Germline V lookup: CDR1 DFQATT, CDR2 SNEGSKA (reference sequence). This CDR3 spans 12 amino acids. cDNA libraries for TCR beta contained unique molecular identifiers. TCRdb re-derived calls from the PCR reads in MiXCR, one entry per CDR3 protein. The sample holds approximately 400,000 distinct CDR3 sequences, around 33% seen once. Sequencing was performed on blood. The sequence was obtained from a girl aged 10 to 17 with multiple sclerosis. The chain employs TRBV20-1 and TRBJ2-3; no reliable D call. CDR3 nucleotide sequence: TGCAGTGCTCGAGACCCCCGGGATACGCAGTATTTT. This gives the protein CSARDPRDTQYF.